Listed here is a single TCR beta chain. This receptor's antigen is unknown. Within one base of it there is no much larger clone, and no base qualities were kept. The CDR3 starts with the cysteine, ends with the phenylalanine, and has 14 residues. This entry keeps only the CDR3 DNA: 42 bases, framed from base 1. According to the germline V gene, CDR1 reads MNHEY and CDR2 reads SVGAGI. Clipping removes 2 bases from V and 3 bases from J, with 4 as the unmatched junction base count. These data come from a study of cytomegalovirus exposure and HLA in healthy donors (dated by TCRdb to about 2017). Some background on the complete study: An earlier analysis of approximately 640 of the donors reported more than 250 Gb of sequence data and about 100 million unique TCR beta sequences from roughly 180 million T cells. In the later analysis, no new phenotypic data were used to find candidate immune exposures; instead, reliance was placed on TCR beta sequences and their occurrence across donors. Every repertoire in the discovery cohort had been generated on one and the same sequencing platform. HLA typing covered class I and class II loci at four-digit resolution. To predict cytomegalovirus infection status, the study brought together high-throughput TCR immunosequencing, statistical association of individual TCRs with disease status, and machine learning. A later analysis re-examined previously published TCR beta repertoires from more than 550 donors and added high-resolution HLA genotyping to investigate patterns of TCR occurrence. Because of strong linkage in the cohort, roughly 5 DR-DQ haplotypes were treated as single units for association and clustering. The study profiled the T cell repertoires of under 700 subjects by immunosequencing and related them to cytomegalovirus serostatus. Alongside the repertoire data, information on donor age, sex, ethnicity and CMV serostatus was compiled. Typing coverage varied by locus: roughly 620-640 donors for A, B, C, DRB1 and DQB1; 500 to 550 for DQA1; around 570 for DPA1; 450 to 480 for DPB1. Of the roughly 390 genotyped donors, about 84% fell in the genetic ancestry cluster associated with self-reported Caucasian donors. On average, 235,054 unique TCR beta nucleotide sequences were sequenced per donor among 398 genotyped donors of the cohort, with about 19% of those sequences being non-productive. Besides the first cohort of approximately 670 subjects, a separate validation cohort made up of 120 different subjects was used. Roughly 300 gigabases of sequencing data and 78 million or so unique TCR sequences were included in an early release covering 550 to 650 HLA-typed donors. The study aimed to test whether signatures of past pathogen exposure could be identified by cataloging public T cell receptors. Genome-wide SNP genotypes for about 65% of the 666 donors were used in a later genetic analysis, which treated that subset as a discovery cohort. An earlier analysis of several hundred of the donors used high-throughput TCR beta sequencing to judge whether each TCR beta V gene segment behaved as functional or pseudogenic. Here is what the overall study found, with its caveats: A later analysis found that HLA-associated TCR beta chains were more clonally expanded and had lower generation probabilities than equally common non-associated chains. Because counts were too low, around 17 rarely observed V segments, including chromosome 9 orphons, were left out of the earlier analysis of approximately 580 of the donors. Only TCR beta chains were sequenced in this cohort, and the absence of alpha or paired-chain data limited detectable features. A total of fewer than 200 TCR beta chains were listed by the study as associated with cytomegalovirus. According to the authors, the approach could potentially be generalized to other disease states and immunological phenotypes. Across donors, most TCR sequences were observed very rarely, whereas some public TCRs were present in many individuals. In a later analysis, the rate of TCR association differed among HLA loci, with DRB1 alleles having the most associated TCRs and HLA-C alleles having the fewest. Three of the identified cytomegalovirus-associated TCR beta chains were confirmed in vitro to be specific for cytomegalovirus antigens. The classifier was reported to diagnose cytomegalovirus status with high specificity and sensitivity in both the original cohort and the validation cohort. When HLA alleles, especially DR and DQ, strongly co-occurred, attributing TCR associations to individual alleles was difficult. Correlated functional status among segregating V segments might reflect linkage disequilibrium, but an unknown experimental factor could not be ruled out. A group of highly shared sequence variants was considered likely to be a technical artifact of the sequencing pipeline. A further reported finding was that TCR beta sequences accurately predicted the HLA-A and HLA-B alleles for most subjects in the first cohort. Immune exposure information for the cohort was limited to CMV serostatus. Compared with the approximately 700-donor mean, donors in an Asian-associated ancestry cluster had fewer N-insertions in productive TCRs, according to a later genetic analysis. Most CMV-associated TCR beta chains appeared to be HLA-restricted in a later analysis, and the HLA associations seemed to be driven largely by CMV exposure. V-gene and J-gene trimming of TCR beta chains was associated with a missense DCLRE1C variant in a later genetic analysis, and the association was replicated in an independent cohort. Because some donors lacked HLA typing at each locus, the association tests relied only on the typed subset. A later analysis reported that several top co-occurrence clusters appeared linked to parvovirus B19, influenza, CMV and Epstein-Barr virus. Roughly uniform sequencing depth across donors was assumed in presence/absence analyses, although this assumption may not hold. An earlier analysis of 450 to 750 of the donors showed that most TCR beta V segments appeared in productive rearrangements either about 87% or about 30% of the time, which broadly matched IMGT annotations. Some IMGT-functional V segments, including TRBV6-2 and TRBV6-3, could not be distinguished by the 87-base-pair reads and were therefore excluded. At a false discovery rate of 0.05, a later analysis linked under 20,000 TCR beta sequences to specific HLA alleles.

The library was produced with the immunoSEQ multiplex PCR assay. For the multiplex PCR, a mixture combining 60 forward primers for TCR Vbeta segments and 13 reverse primers for TCR Jbeta segments was used. A multiplex PCR assay on genomic DNA amplified the CDR3 region of rearranged TCR beta genes. Amplified TCR beta libraries were sequenced as 87-base-pair reads on the Illumina HiSeq System. The paper's processing steps were these. A later analysis counted 65 million to 90 million unique TCR beta chains across the 650 to 800 repertoires, and around 9.9 million of these chains were shared by at least two donors. Raw reads were error-corrected and collapsed into unique sequences with a nearest-neighbor algorithm that merged closely related sequences to remove PCR and sequencing errors. V, D and J gene segments were assigned by aligning CDR3 sequences to IMGT reference sequences. For a sequence to be retained, a match of at least six nucleotides to both a V gene segment and a J gene segment was required. A rearrangement was called productive if the CDR3 had no stop codons and remained in frame with V and J, and every other rearrangement was called non-productive. CDR3 was defined by IMGT convention, running from the second conserved V-encoded cysteine to the conserved J-encoded phenylalanine. In an earlier analysis of some 550 of the donors, sequences lacking an unambiguous match to a single V gene segment were excluded. In an earlier analysis of some 590 of the donors, V segments were called functional above 56.7% productive rearrangements and were called segregating when the between-donor standard deviation exceeded 5%. A statistical classification framework was built for diagnosing cytomegalovirus status from the catalog of TCR beta chain sequences. In a later analysis, TCR nucleotide sequences were compared against IMGT/GENE-DB human TR gene sequences so that V and J genes could be assigned. The TCRdist pipeline was used in a later analysis to assign CDR3 sequences and most-parsimonious VDJ recombination scenarios. In a later analysis, each TCR beta chain was defined by its CDR3 amino acid sequence together with its V-gene family, and reads without a unique V-gene family were excluded. In a later analysis, 450 to 600 highly shared, low-generation-probability nucleotide sequences were removed to address suspected cross-contamination and a sequencing artifact. A later analysis calculated a clonal expansion index for each public chain from normalized within-repertoire ranks of inferred template counts. In a later analysis, generation probabilities were computed using a VDJ recombination model fitted to out-of-frame rearrangements, and the results were checked against IGoR. In a later analysis, hypergeometric tests were used to score TCR-TCR, TCR-HLA and TCR-CMV co-occurrence, with a repertoire-size bias correction applied to TCR pairs. A later analysis estimated false discovery rates by permuting HLA or CMV assignments 20 times. In a later analysis, co-occurring TCRs were grouped using DBSCAN, and TCRdist sequence similarity was added for clustering within HLA-allele-positive subsets. Repertoires with fewer than 30,000 or more than 120,000 public chains, plus five repertoires with anomalous nucleotide sharing, were excluded from co-occurrence clustering. Imported from immuneACCESS, the table was reduced by TCRdb to in-frame sequences with V and J called. These copies leave out some clones; in studies compared against another copy, an unresolved V gene accounts for under half, and the cause of the remainder is not known. The V and J calls and the clone size are those of that table, but D and trimming were determined from the DNA. The sample profile shows some 98,000 clones; roughly 81% of them were found once. Approximately 1.5% of the sample rests with the top ten.

In total, about 650 healthy bone marrow donors made up the cohort. At the time of sampling, every cohort member was nominally healthy, though immune exposures that went unrecorded were likely present. The donor tested CMV seronegative and was one of the 352 seronegative cohort members. Every donor gave a peripheral blood sample, and the peripheral blood mononuclear cells from that sample were used for TCR beta sequencing. The Qiagen DNeasy Blood Extraction Kit was used to extract genomic DNA from the blood cell samples. The sequence was collected from a man in his forties or fifties in good health and CMV-seronegative. The chain uses TRBV6-5 and TRBJ2-7; a stretch of 7 junction bases matches TRBD2. The sample taken for sequencing was PBMCs. In nucleotide form, the sequence is TGTGCCAGCAGTTACAGAACGGGGGGCTACGAGCAGTACTTC. It is translated as CASSYRTGGYEQYF.